A single sample is the source of the 25 T cell receptor beta chains below, sequenced in a study of T cells in Graves' hyperthyroidism and ophthalmopathy. TCR beta CDR3 region amplification was performed from RNA transcripts. An initial round of RT-PCR targeting the TCR CDR3 relied on the HTBI primer set. MiXCR, applied by TCRdb to the multiplex PCR reads, yields one record per CDR3 protein. The sample lists hundreds of thousands of distinct CDR3 sequences, approximately 13% occurring once. Sequencing was performed on blood. The receptors here all came from a woman aged 18-29 years with Graves' hyperthyroidism.

The sample holds many counts of this clonotype. The J gene is TRBJ2-1, the V gene TRBV6-1; D tentatively reads TRBD1 or TRBD2 (6 bases each). V lost 6 bases and J lost 5, with 20 bases in between. The CDR3 is 16 residues long. Germline CDR1 and CDR2: MNHNS and SASEGT. The DNA for the CDR3 is TGTGCCAGCAGGGGGTCGGGGGCCCTTGCGGACAATGAGCAGTTCTTC. Amino acids: CASRGSGALADNEQFF.

In its sample, this clonotype was seen many times. The rearrangement joins TRBV12-3 or TRBV12-4 to TRBJ2-7, with no clear D. The CDR3 consists of 13 residues. Trimming shortened V by 5 bases and J by 3 bases, and 11 bases separated the two germline ends. The CDR3, as DNA: TGTGCCAGCAGTCTTATGACCAGCTACGAGCAGTACTTC. This encodes CASSLMTSYEQYF.

This clonotype was detected ten times or more. The chain employs TRBV2 and TRBJ2-1; D is possibly TRBD2 (6 bases). CDR3 length equals 17 residues. The V and J ends lost 7 bases and 9 bases respectively, with 28 bases between them. The germline V gene encodes CDR1 SNHLY and CDR2 FYNNEI. CDR3 protein: CASKVASSAPTKSEQFF. The CDR3 region has the DNA TGTGCCAGCAAGGTCGCGTCTAGCGCCCCCACCAAAAGTGAGCAGTTCTTC.

Only a few counts were recorded for this clonotype. One base away lies a much larger clone, so this may be a sequencing read error. The chain carries TRBV28 and TRBJ2-1; D gene ambiguous. The CDR3 consists of 12 residues. The V and J ends lost 5 bases and 7 bases respectively, with 9 bases between them. Germline V gene sequence: CDR1 MDHEN, CDR2 SYDVKM. The CDR3 loop reads CASSNSLNEQFF. In DNA form, the CDR3 reads TGTGCCAGCAGTAACAGCTTGAATGAGCAGTTCTTC.

Remarks on this clonotype: This may be a read error: a much more frequent sequence differs by one nucleotide. The rearrangement links TRBV19 to TRBJ2-3; 11 bases line up with TRBD2. Germline CDR1 LNHDA, CDR2 SQIVND (reference sequence). This CDR3 is 18 amino acids long. The CDR3 here is CTSSNGRSLAGVADTQYF. CDR3 sequence (DNA): TGTACCAGTAGTAATGGACGTTCACTAGCGGGAGTCGCAGATACGCAGTATTTT.

The table lists this clonotype with a few counts. The rearrangement joins TRBV3-1 to TRBJ2-5; D ambiguous. The germline V gene has CDR1 LGHDT and CDR2 YNNKEL (reference sequence). The CDR3 is made up of 11 amino acids. Trimming shortened V by 3 bases and J by 5 bases, and 4 bases separated the two germline ends. The CDR3 DNA reads as TGTGCCAGCAGCCATTGGGAGACCCAGTACTTC. It yields the protein CASSHWETQYF.

This clonotype was counted ten times or more. V and J are TRBV5-1 and TRBJ1-4, with 7 nucleotides matching TRBD1. Germline-derived CDR1 and CDR2 are SGHRS and YFSETQ. Unmatched junction bases numbered 3, after V lost 0 bases and J lost 7 bases. CDR3 length equals 14 residues. Here the CDR3 reads CASSLDRGREKLFF. As DNA, the CDR3 is TGCGCCAGCAGCTTGGACAGGGGACGTGAAAAACTGTTTTTT.

This clonotype was seen at least ten times. V usage is TRBV13 and J usage is TRBJ2-7; 14 nucleotides align to TRBD2. The CDR3 is 16 residues long. Germline values: CDR1 PRHDT, CDR2 FYEKMQ (reference sequence). Trimming at V came to 5 bases and at J to 5 bases, leaving 8 bases not matched to a gene. The CDR3 spells CASSEGLAGAFNEQYF. CDR3 coding DNA: TGTGCCAGCAGCGAGGGACTAGCGGGAGCTTTCAACGAGCAGTACTTC. Supplemented by reference TRBV13 and TRBJ2-7, the full variable domain reads AAGVIQSPRHLIKEKRETATLKCYPIPRHDTVYWYQQGPGQDPQFLISFYEKMQSDKGSIPDRFSAQQFSDYHSELNMSSLELGDSALYFCASSEGLAGAFNEQYFGPGTRLTVT.

This clonotype was recorded at least ten times. The chain joins TRBV4-1 to TRBJ1-1; the D gene is possibly TRBD1 (6 bases). The CDR3 spans 14 residues. V dropped 1 base and J dropped 4 bases, with 10 bases sitting between them. Germline lookup yields CDR1 MGHRA and CDR2 YSYEKL. The CDR3 spells CASSQGLGATEAFF. CDR3 nucleotides: TGCGCCAGCAGCCAAGGGTTGGGGGCCACTGAAGCTTTCTTT.

In this sample, this clonotype turned up many times. In DNA form, the CDR3 reads TGTGCCAGCAGTCCCCGGGGACACTTAGATACGCAGTATTTT. Translating it yields CASSPRGHLDTQYF. The chain joins TRBV27 to TRBJ2-3, with D possibly matching TRBD1 (6 bases). V was cut by 5 bases and J by 5 bases, with 14 bases left in between. Looked up from germline, CDR1 is MNHEY and CDR2 is SMNVEV (reference sequence). This CDR3 region has 14 residues.

The chain joins TRBV12-3 or TRBV12-4 to TRBJ1-6, with 11 positions matching TRBD1. The CDR3 is 21 amino acids. J was trimmed by 5 bases and V by 6 bases; bases with no gene match: 21. The CDR3, as DNA: TGTGCCAGCAGCCCAACACCCACTTGGACAGGGGGCTTTTTGGATAATTCACCCCTCCACTTT. As protein: CASSPTPTWTGGFLDNSPLHF.

With respect to this clonotype: A much more abundant neighbour one base away suggests this may be a read error. The chain recombines TRBV5-5 with TRBJ2-1; D unclear. V was clipped by 3 bases and J by 1 base, with 8 bases between them. Germline values: CDR1 SGHKS, CDR2 YYEKEE (reference sequence). This CDR3 has 14 residues. CDR3 DNA sequence: TGTGCCAGCAGCTCACCCCGGTCCTACAATGAGCAGTTCTTC. Translated: CASSSPRSYNEQFF.

This clonotype has a count of ten or more. The V call is TRBV28, the J call TRBJ1-5, with D uncertain. The CDR3 has 12 amino acids. V was cut by 7 bases and J by 7 bases, with 11 bases left in between. Germline assignment: CDR1 MDHEN and CDR2 SYDVKM. CDR3 residues: CASNPVGQPQHF. The CDR3 DNA reads TGTGCCAGCAACCCGGTGGGACAGCCCCAGCATTTT.

This clonotype was observed many times. The chain employs TRBV28 and TRBJ2-2; 8 nucleotides match TRBD1. This CDR3 is built from 16 residues. The J segment lost 5 bases and the V segment lost 2 bases, leaving 7 bases of the junction unmatched. CDR1 and CDR2 (germline): MDHEN, SYDVKM. This CDR3 is CASSLAGQGGTGELFF. DNA for the CDR3: TGTGCCAGCAGTTTAGCTGGACAGGGAGGAACCGGGGAGCTGTTTTTT.

This clonotype came up many times. The chain uses TRBV5-4 and TRBJ1-2, with D hard to call. V lost 2 bases to trimming and J lost 4 bases, with 12 bases between them. This CDR3 region has 14 residues. Germline CDR1 is SGHNT and CDR2 is YYREEE (reference sequence). CDR3 coding DNA: TGTGCCAGCAGCTTAACCGGCGCCAGCTATGGCTACACCTTC. Translated: CASSLTGASYGYTF.

This clonotype has a handful of counts. This chain connects TRBV9 to TRBJ2-2; D unclear. Germline V gene data show CDR1 as SGDLS and CDR2 as YYNGEE. Trimming removed 0 bases at V and 1 base at J, with 4 bases between. The CDR3 runs 14 residues. Written as DNA, the CDR3 is TGTGCCAGCAGCGTAGGACTGAACACCGGGGAGCTGTTTTTT. Translating it yields CASSVGLNTGELFF.

This clonotype was found a few times. J is TRBJ1-3 and V is TRBV6-1; D remains ambiguous. This CDR3 has 12 amino acids. CDR1 and CDR2 (germline): MNHNS, SASEGT. Trimming removed 7 bases at V and 0 bases at J, with 4 bases between. CDR3 DNA: TGTGCCAGCATCGGCTCTGGAAACACCATATATTTT. This gives the protein CASIGSGNTIYF.

The rearrangement links TRBV7-2 to TRBJ2-7; 11 bases map to TRBD2. J lost 6 bases, V lost 4 bases, and 8 bases had no gene match. CDR1 and CDR2 from the germline V gene are SGHTA and FQGNSA. The CDR3 contains 15 residues. The CDR3 DNA reads as TGTGCCAGCAGCTCTATAGCGGGGGGGCCGCGCGAGCAGTACTTC. Translated, it gives CASSSIAGGPREQYF.

This clonotype was seen repeatedly, ten times or more. J is TRBJ1-1 and V is TRBV5-1; TRBD1 aligns across 7 bases. Germline-derived CDR1 and CDR2 are SGHRS and YFSETQ. J was trimmed by 0 bases and V by 4 bases; bases with no gene match: 6. This CDR3 region has 15 residues. CDR3 loop: CASSRGQEMNTEAFF. The CDR3 DNA follows: TGCGCCAGCAGCAGAGGACAGGAGATGAACACTGAAGCTTTCTTT. The full variable domain, rest sourced from reference TRBV5-1 and TRBJ1-1, is KAGVTQTPRYLIKTRGQQVTLSCSPISGHRSVSWYQQTPGQGLQFLFEYFSETQRNKGNFPGRFSGRQFSNSRSEMNVSTLELGDSALYLCASSRGQEMNTEAFFGQGTRLTVV.

This clonotype was recorded many times. In DNA, the CDR3 is TGTGCCTGGATGGGAGCGTTCGACGGCTACACCTTC. Protein product: CAWMGAFDGYTF. The rearrangement uses TRBV30 and TRBJ1-2; D is uncertain. The CDR3 is made up of 12 amino acids. V was shortened by 4 bases and J by 8 bases, with 14 bases between the two germline ends. Per the germline V gene, CDR1 is GTSNPN and CDR2 is SVGIG (reference sequence).

Only a few counts were recorded for this clonotype. This chain connects TRBV29-1 to TRBJ2-7; tentative D call: TRBD2 (5 bases). The V and J ends lost 7 bases and 1 base respectively, with 11 bases between them. Germline values: CDR1 SQVTM, CDR2 ANQGSEA. This CDR3 contains 12 residues. CDR3: CSAGRGSYEQYF. CDR3 sequence (DNA): TGCAGCGCTGGACGGGGTTCCTACGAGCAGTACTTC.

This rearrangement joins TRBV4-2 to TRBJ2-3, with 7 bases fitting TRBD2. Germline CDR1 is LGHNA and CDR2 is YNFKEQ. V lost 0 bases and J lost 6; bases outside the gene matches: 15. This CDR3 comprises 18 residues. The CDR3 nucleotides are TGTGCCAGCAGCCAAGAAGCTTTAGGAGCGGGGTTCAGGGATACGCAGTATTTT. This gives the protein CASSQEALGAGFRDTQYF.

This clonotype was detected many times. The genes are TRBV28 and TRBJ1-3, with TRBD1 as a possible D gene (5 bases). CDR1 is MDHEN and CDR2 is SYDVKM in the germline V gene. The CDR3 runs to 13 residues. Trimming cost V 7 bases and J 2 bases, with 9 bases left between them. The CDR3 loop reads CASTPGTGNTIYF. The CDR3 region has the DNA TGTGCCAGCACCCCAGGGACTGGAAACACCATATATTTT.

The rearrangement joins TRBV7-2 to TRBJ1-6; 7 nucleotides match TRBD1. Germline V gene sequence: CDR1 SGHTA, CDR2 FQGNSA. This CDR3 is 16 amino acids long. The V gene end was trimmed by 0 bases and the J gene end by 5 bases; junction bases not matched to a gene: 4. The CDR3 DNA sequence: TGTGCCAGCAGCTTAGCGGGACAGTTAAATAATTCACCCCTCCACTTT. Translated, it gives CASSLAGQLNNSPLHF.

This clonotype was observed at least ten times. This CDR3 is CASSFGGLAGRETQYF. The DNA of the CDR3 is TGTGCCAGCAGCTTTGGCGGACTAGCGGGACGAGAGACCCAGTACTTC. The chain has TRBV7-9 and TRBJ2-5; TRBD2 agrees at 12 bases. Germline-derived CDR1 and CDR2 are SEHNR and FQNEAQ (reference sequence). The junction had 6 bases not matched to a gene; V was cut back by 3 bases and J by 4 bases. CDR3 size: 16 residues.